These T cell receptor beta chains were read from a single sample in a study of T cell repertoires in cytomegalovirus infection. Antigen specificity for these receptors is unknown. TCRdb ran MiXCR on the reads and lists one entry per CDR3 protein. The sample comprises over 250,000 distinct CDR3 sequences, under 25% of which are singletons, and approximately 20% rests with the top ten. The source material was cultured PBMCs, sampled from culture after CMV antigen stimulation. The origin of the receptors is a human donor in good health (CMV status not recorded). Some clones in this sample may be carry-over from other donors' samples. CDR3s include the opening cysteine and the closing phenylalanine or tryptophan. Fields, in order: CDR3 length, V gene, clone size, CDR3 protein. Clone size appears in some rows only: once, few, many, or a class for an expanded clone.

>17|TRBV7-9|.
CASSFAGTGTMNTEAFF
>23|TRBV24-1|.
CATSSSHRGNPGTGTVTNYGYTF
>15|TRBV5-6|.
CASSFPHRSNQPQHF
>16|TRBV27|.
CASSILAGGQQDTQYF
>11|TRBV15|few
CAVRRTGELFF
>15|TRBV7-2|.
CASSLKGAYTDTQYF
>13|TRBV20-1|many
CSATRDSNQPQHF
>14|TRBV20-1|once
CSARAQGGVYEQYF
>12|TRBV7-2|many
CASNLRADEQFF
>16|TRBV28|few
CASSKLAGVAYNEQFF
>14|TRBV7-2|many
CASSLSGPLDGYTF
>13|TRBV29-1|.
CSVYRTENTEAFF
>14|TRBV5-5|.
CASSLDYFQETQYF
>16|TRBV6-2/TRBV6-3|many
CASSYSRRGSTYEQYF
>15|TRBV7-2|many
CASSLPDRSPYEQYF
>14|TRBV7-9|few
CASRGTSGNYEQYF
>16|TRBV29-1|.
CSVEGGRRGMFDEQFF
>15|TRBV11-2|few
CASSSQGGAYNEQFF
>13|TRBV7-9|few
CASSLAGRREQYF
>17|TRBV4-1|.
CASSQHSGRTTYNEQFF
>10|TRBV29-1|.
CSVYTDTQYF
>13|TRBV7-2|few
CASSLAPGNEQFF
>13|TRBV6-2/TRBV6-3|.
CASSYRGWTEAFF
>16|TRBV19|once
CASSPQQGAFNQPQHF
>14|TRBV20-1|.
CSARSWTGLGIQYF
>14|TRBV10-3|.
CAISGLGGSDTQYF
>14|TRBV7-2|many
CASSTRQGRDEQFF
>16|TRBV6-2/TRBV6-3|.
CASSDPRGGTTSPLHF
>12|TRBV6-5|.
CASSPVGADYTF
>17|TRBV10-3|many
CAISESGGGGATGELFF
>14|TRBV7-9|.
CASSSQGGAGEQYF
>15|TRBV7-8|many
CASSSRQGLDYGYTF
>16|TRBV7-2|many
CASTVSGGRQDQPQHF
>18|TRBV28|few
CASSLLLGLAGSGNEQFF
>15|TRBV4-3|many
CASSQANRDQETQYF
>13|TRBV25-1|.
CASLGQVFGEAFF
>16|TRBV12-3/TRBV12-4|.
CASSPYPGPQTGELFF
>14|TRBV19|.
CARSVAETKNIQYF
>12|TRBV20-1|.
CSATRGTGELFF
>16|TRBV6-5|many
CASSPSWSLSTDTQYF
>13|TRBV29-1|.
CSVGTGGTDTQYF
>15|TRBV7-2|many
CASSFSRGSGETQYF
>19|TRBV6-2/TRBV6-3|many
CASSQRLAGVLSSYNEQFF
>17|TRBV4-1|few
CASSHRLAGELGHEQYF
>13|TRBV12-3/TRBV12-4|.
CASSFGPRGEQYF
>14|TRBV7-2|many
CASSSTGLGNEQFF
>13|TRBV10-2|.
CASSEGHGWALHF
>14|TRBV10-3|.
CAIRRQGPHYEQYF
>15|TRBV5-1|few
CASSPDLGLTGELFF
>16|TRBV5-4|.
CASRASGGRSMNTQYF
>16|TRBV6-6|.
CASSYGTGSAKNIQYF
>15|TRBV3-1|few
CASSPTSQGLSGYTF
>14|TRBV18|.
CASSPPGGKNIQYF
>14|TRBV7-6|.
CASSLSAGIDEQFF
>15|TRBV6-5|.
CASNSGDSGANVLTF
>16|TRBV14|.
CASSQGSNSGRHEQFF
>16|TRBV7-9|many
CASSLFLAVYADTQYF
>15|TRBV7-9|few
CASSYYRDRGEKLFF
>15|TRBV7-9|.
CASSLPGRAHNEQFF
>16|TRBV7-8|few
CASSLSAGALNTEAFF